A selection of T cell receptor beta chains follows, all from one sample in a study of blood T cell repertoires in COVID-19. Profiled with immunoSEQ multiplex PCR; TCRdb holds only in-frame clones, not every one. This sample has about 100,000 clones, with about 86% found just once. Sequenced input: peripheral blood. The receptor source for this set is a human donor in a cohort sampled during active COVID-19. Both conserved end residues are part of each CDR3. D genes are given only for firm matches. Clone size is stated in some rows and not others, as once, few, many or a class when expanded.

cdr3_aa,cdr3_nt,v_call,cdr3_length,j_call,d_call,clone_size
CASSPQGSQIPGQYYNEQFF,TGTGCCAGCTCACCACAAGGTTCCCAAATACCGGGACAGTACTACAATGAGCAGTTCTTC,TRBV18,20,TRBJ2-1,TRBD1,-
CASSGEGARGANVLTF,TGTGCCAGCAGTGGCGAGGGGGCAAGAGGGGCCAACGTCCTGACTTTC,TRBV6-1,16,TRBJ2-6,TRBD1,-
CSASRQGGDGYTF,TGCAGTGCTAGTCGACAGGGAGGCGATGGCTACACCTTC,TRBV20-1,13,TRBJ1-2,TRBD1,-
CASSHGQSYEQYF,TGTGCCAGCAGCCATGGACAGAGCTACGAGCAGTACTTC,TRBV6-5,13,TRBJ2-7,-,-
CASSLTSGSAPDTQYF,TGTGCCAGCAGCTTGACTAGCGGGAGTGCCCCAGATACGCAGTATTTT,TRBV5-4,16,TRBJ2-3,TRBD2,-
CASSFWPSGYNEQFF,TGTGCCAGCAGTTTTTGGCCTAGCGGTTACAATGAGCAGTTCTTC,TRBV28,15,TRBJ2-1,TRBD2,-
CASTHYSKHTEAFF,TGCGCCAGCACCCATTACAGCAAACACACTGAAGCTTTCTTT,TRBV5-1,14,TRBJ1-1,-,-
CASIRDSYGYTF,TGTGCCAGCATCAGGGACAGCTATGGCTACACCTTC,TRBV6-5,12,TRBJ1-2,TRBD1,-
CASSTTGGGGGYTF,TGTGCCAGCAGCACGACAGGGGGCGGAGGCGGCTACACCTTC,TRBV3-1/TRBV3-2,14,TRBJ1-2,TRBD1,-
CSAVGIAGADPYEQYF,TGCAGCGCCGTGGGGATTGCGGGGGCCGACCCCTACGAGCAGTACTTC,TRBV29-1,16,TRBJ2-7,-,-
CATSRDIAGVGDTQYF,TGTGCCACCAGCAGAGATATAGCGGGAGTTGGAGATACGCAGTATTTT,TRBV15,16,TRBJ2-3,TRBD2,-
CASSPGGRASTNEKLFF,TGCGCCAGCAGCCCCGGGGGTAGGGCCTCAACTAATGAAAAACTGTTTTTT,TRBV5-1,17,TRBJ1-4,-,-
CASSASGETDTQYF,TGTGCCAGCAGCGCTAGCGGGGAAACAGATACGCAGTATTTT,TRBV6-4,14,TRBJ2-3,TRBD2,many
CASSQVSPIDSPLHF,TGCGCCAGCAGCCAAGTATCCCCGATAGATTCACCCCTCCACTTT,TRBV4-1,15,TRBJ1-6,-,few
CASSFGLAPNTGELFF,TGTGCCAGCAGCTTCGGACTAGCGCCCAACACCGGGGAGCTGTTTTTT,TRBV7-9,16,TRBJ2-2,TRBD2,-
CASSLRTAVNSPLHF,TGCGCCAGCAGCTTGAGGACAGCAGTAAATTCACCCCTCCACTTT,TRBV5-1,15,TRBJ1-6,-,-
CASSLVSSGSTYEQYF,TGTGCCAGCAGCTTGGTTAGTAGCGGGAGTACCTACGAGCAGTACTTC,TRBV7-2,16,TRBJ2-7,TRBD2,-
CASSEAAQVAFF,TGTGCCAGCAGTGAAGCTGCGCAGGTCGCTTTCTTT,TRBV2,12,TRBJ1-1,-,-
CASSLAGQGYAPLHF,TGTGCCAGCAGCTTGGCAGGACAGGGATACGCACCCCTCCACTTT,TRBV5-6,15,TRBJ1-6,TRBD1,few
CASSLRGFGSPLHF,TGTGCCAGCAGCTTGAGAGGGTTCGGTTCACCCCTCCACTTT,TRBV5-6,14,TRBJ1-6,-,-
CASSEGGQLNQPQHF,TGTGCCAGCAGTGAGGGTGGACAGCTCAATCAGCCCCAGCATTTT,TRBV2,15,TRBJ1-5,-,-
CASSLVSRLTYNEQFF,TGTGCCAGCAGCTTGGTCAGCAGACTAACCTACAATGAGCAGTTCTTC,TRBV5-5,16,TRBJ2-1,-,-
CASSPADTQYF,TGTGCCAGCAGTCCAGCAGATACGCAGTATTTT,TRBV28,11,TRBJ2-3,-,-
CASSPRGTSGSSEQYF,TGTGCCAGCAGCCCCCGTGGGACTAGCGGGAGTAGCGAGCAGTACTTC,TRBV3-1/TRBV3-2,16,TRBJ2-7,TRBD2,-
CASSQRTSGDNTGELFF,TGCGCCAGCAGCCAACGGACTAGCGGAGATAACACCGGGGAGCTGTTTTTT,TRBV4-1,17,TRBJ2-2,TRBD2,-
CASRGGADTQYF,TGTGCCAGCAGGGGCGGGGCAGATACGCAGTATTTT,TRBV2,12,TRBJ2-3,-,-
CASSLHGNGDNEQFF,TGTGCCAGCAGCTTACATGGTAACGGGGACAATGAGCAGTTCTTC,TRBV7-8,15,TRBJ2-1,-,-
CASSEGTLIYEQYF,TGTGCCAGCAGCGAGGGGACTCTTATCTACGAGCAGTACTTC,TRBV9,14,TRBJ2-7,-,-
CASSLTSGEEPDEQFF,TGTGCCAGCAGCTTGACTAGCGGGGAGGAACCCGATGAGCAGTTCTTC,TRBV5-8,16,TRBJ2-1,TRBD2,-
CASSIVGPGLAATDYEQYF,TGTGCCAGTAGTATAGTAGGGCCGGGACTAGCGGCTACCGACTACGAGCAGTACTTC,TRBV19,19,TRBJ2-7,TRBD2,-
CASSYSLQDEDGELFF,TGTGCCAGCAGTTACTCCCTACAGGACGAGGACGGGGAGCTGTTTTTT,TRBV6-5,16,TRBJ2-2,-,-
CASSGADRGSYEQYF,TGTGCCAGCAGCGGGGCCGACAGGGGGTCCTACGAGCAGTACTTC,TRBV7-9,15,TRBJ2-7,TRBD1,-
CASSVAGQDNSPLHF,TGTGCCAGCAGTGTAGCAGGACAGGATAATTCACCCCTCCACTTT,TRBV2,15,TRBJ1-6,TRBD1,few
CASSDKRQGSHEQYF,TGTGCCAGCAGTGATAAGAGACAGGGCAGTCACGAGCAGTACTTC,TRBV2,15,TRBJ2-7,TRBD1,-
CASSRLNVAGGAGELFF,TGTGCCAGCAGCCGCCTTAACGTAGCGGGAGGGGCCGGGGAGCTGTTTTTT,TRBV4-2,17,TRBJ2-2,TRBD2,-
CASSLRQGSYEQYF,TGTGCCAGCAGTCTCCGACAGGGCTCCTACGAGCAGTACTTC,TRBV27,14,TRBJ2-7,TRBD1,-
CASKAVRGRNQPQHF,TGTGCCAGTAAGGCCGTCAGGGGACGCAATCAGCCCCAGCATTTT,TRBV19,15,TRBJ1-5,-,-
CATSRDSGSYSYEQYF,TGTGCCACCAGCAGAGATAGCGGGAGTTACTCCTACGAGCAGTACTTC,TRBV15,16,TRBJ2-7,TRBD2,once
CSVAPWFQGGFVQETQYF,TGCAGCGTTGCCCCTTGGTTTCAGGGAGGGTTTGTCCAAGAGACCCAGTACTTC,TRBV29-1,18,TRBJ2-5,TRBD2,-
CASSSTGPGYTF,TGTGCCAGCAGCTCGACAGGGCCCGGCTACACCTTC,TRBV7-2,12,TRBJ1-2,TRBD1,few
CASSPPGQGSYEQYF,TGTGCCAGCAGCCCTCCGGGCCAGGGCTCCTACGAGCAGTACTTC,TRBV5-8,15,TRBJ2-7,-,-
CASSFQRDLNEQFF,TGTGCCAGCAGTTTCCAGCGCGATTTGAATGAGCAGTTCTTC,TRBV28,14,TRBJ2-1,-,-
CASSSPVNTEAFF,TGTGCCAGCAGTTCCCCAGTGAACACTGAAGCTTTCTTT,TRBV28,13,TRBJ1-1,-,-
CAWSARGLYSGNTIYF,TGTGCCTGGTCAGCCAGGGGTCTTTATTCTGGAAACACCATATATTTT,TRBV30,16,TRBJ1-3,-,-
CASSLRGTSGRALQHEQFF,TGCGCCAGCAGCCTCCGGGGGACTAGCGGGAGGGCCCTCCAGCATGAGCAGTTCTTC,TRBV4-1,19,TRBJ2-1,TRBD2,-
CASSPDRAKNNSPLHF,TGTGCCAGCAGTCCGGACAGGGCTAAAAATAATTCACCCCTCCACTTT,TRBV2,16,TRBJ1-6,TRBD1,once
CASSQDGTSGYNEQFF,TGTGCCAGCAGCCAAGACGGGACTAGCGGATACAATGAGCAGTTCTTC,TRBV4-2,16,TRBJ2-1,TRBD2,-
CASSDRVAKNIQYF,TGTGCCAGCAGTGACAGGGTAGCCAAAAACATTCAGTACTTC,TRBV2,14,TRBJ2-4,-,few
CASSPYGGFGETQYF,TGTGCCAGCAGCCCTTATGGAGGGTTTGGGGAGACCCAGTACTTC,TRBV7-9,15,TRBJ2-5,-,-
CAIQKLAGVTDTQYF,TGTGCCATCCAAAAACTAGCGGGAGTAACAGATACGCAGTATTTT,TRBV10-3,15,TRBJ2-3,TRBD2,-
CASSDGLSYGELFF,TGTGCCAGCAGTGACGGACTTAGCTACGGGGAGCTGTTTTTT,TRBV2,14,TRBJ2-2,-,-
CASSVPRHLAGAGNEQFF,TGTGCCAGCAGCGTCCCTAGACATCTAGCGGGAGCAGGGAATGAGCAGTTCTTC,TRBV9,18,TRBJ2-1,TRBD2,-
CASSFDRGTEQYF,TGCGCCAGCAGCTTCGACAGGGGCACCGAGCAGTACTTC,TRBV5-1,13,TRBJ2-7,TRBD1,few
CASSLDGQGQGYTF,TGTGCCAGCAGCTTAGACGGACAGGGGCAAGGCTACACCTTC,TRBV11-1,14,TRBJ1-2,TRBD1,-